This TCR beta chain emerged from a study of T-cell memory formation after mild COVID-19. Study information: There were largely donor-specific TCR clusters. Points from the study as a whole: The study found balanced CD4/CD8 in clones contracting day 15 to 85 and a CD4+ lean in later expanders. Those CD4+ clones that contracted were mainly in CM and EM (CD8+ ones in EMRA).

The CDR3 is 13 residues long. Germline V gene sequence: CDR1 DFQATT, CDR2 SNEGSKA (reference sequence). Trimming stripped 3 bases from V and 2 bases from J, with 8 bases between. Amplification by 5'RACE using constant-segment primers produced TCR alpha and TCR beta cDNA libraries that carried sample barcodes and UMIs. One entry per CDR3 protein results from TCRdb running MiXCR on the 5' RACE reads. The profile covers fewer than 350,000 distinct CDR3 sequences, with roughly 13% appearing a single time and 21% taken by the ten largest. This clonotype was found a few times. No antigen is known for it. The sequenced sample consisted of PBMCs or a T cell subset sorted from them (not recorded which). The chain is built from TRBV20-1 and TRBJ1-5; D is ambiguous. This TCR came from a man between 18 and 35 years old who had mild COVID-19 (a few samples of this study predate the infection). Cell type and time point are not known. The CDR3 sequence is CSASRQGNQPQHF. In DNA form, the CDR3 reads TGCAGTGCTAGCAGGCAGGGCAATCAGCCCCAGCATTTT.